Here is one T cell receptor beta chain with its context. Generated by immunoSEQ multiplex PCR, the TCRdb table keeps only in-frame clones and is missing some. The table records under 200,000 clones, around three quarters of them present only once. The data derive from a study of blood T cell repertoires in COVID-19. Study at large: Donors in the United States, Italy and Spain gave samples during acute or convalescent COVID-19. Nucleic acid was either cDNA or gDNA, and it came from T cells, B-cell-depleted T cells, or PBMCs.

Sequenced input: peripheral blood. The TCR comes from a man aged 55 to 70 with active or convalescent COVID-19.

The CDR3 bases are TGCGCCAGCAGCTTGGAGTCTAGCGGGAACTACGAGCAGTACTTC. This encodes CASSLESSGNYEQYF. This sequence joins TRBV5-1 and TRBJ2-7; TRBD2 agrees at 9 bases. The CDR3 runs 15 residues. The J segment lost 3 bases and the V segment lost 0 bases, leaving 4 bases of the junction unmatched. Germline values: CDR1 SGHRS, CDR2 YFSETQ.